The 6 T cell receptor beta chains below come from one sample, sequenced in a study of shared clonotypes between healthy human individuals. Method: immunoSEQ multiplex PCR; TCRdb's copy keeps in-frame clones and lacks some. The sample consists of over a million clones, 95% to 99% of them appearing once. Sequencing input: naive CD4+ T cells sorted from blood. Regarding subset: CD45RA+ positively selected. The receptors were sampled from a man aged 25-45 years in good health.

This chain uses TRBV5-1 with TRBJ2-5; tentative D call: TRBD2 (6 bases). This CDR3 spans 15 amino acids. The germline V and J ends were trimmed by 1 base and 5 bases, with 15 bases remaining between them. Germline V lookup: CDR1 SGHRS, CDR2 YFSETQ. The CDR3 region is CASSLRSGGLETQYF. DNA of the CDR3: TGCGCCAGCAGCTTGAGATCCGGGGGTTTGGAGACCCAGTACTTC.

V is TRBV6-1 and J is TRBJ1-2; D gene uncertain. CDR3 length: 14 amino acids. V was shortened by 2 bases and J by 1 base, with 8 bases between the two germline ends. Germline V lookup: CDR1 MNHNS, CDR2 SASEGT. The CDR3 here is CASSEMPDNYGYTF. The CDR3 DNA sequence: TGTGCCAGCAGTGAAATGCCGGATAACTATGGCTACACCTTC.

This clone was counted a few times. This chain joins TRBV19 and TRBJ1-5, with 8 bases that match TRBD1. This CDR3 has 15 amino acids. The V segment lost 1 base and the J segment 5 bases; nucleotides outside the gene matches: 4. Germline V gene data show CDR1 as LNHDA and CDR2 as SQIVND (reference sequence). CDR3 loop: CASSIGTGFDQPQHF. For the CDR3, the DNA is TGTGCCAGTAGTATAGGGACAGGGTTTGATCAGCCCCAGCATTTT. The whole variable domain, remainder taken from reference TRBV19 and TRBJ1-5, is DGGITQSPKYLFRKEGQNVTLSCEQNLNHDAMYWYRQDPGQGLRLIYYSQIVNDFQKGDIAEGYSVSREKKESFPLTVTSAQKNPTAFYLCASSIGTGFDQPQHFGDGTRLSIL.

The genes are TRBV5-1 and TRBJ2-7; 12 bases are shared with TRBD1. From germline, CDR1 is SGHRS and CDR2 YFSETQ. The CDR3 has 17 residues. Trimming at V came to 7 bases and at J to 6 bases, leaving 17 bases not matched to a gene. The CDR3 DNA is TGCGCCAGCGTACCCCTCCCGAGGGGACAGGGGGCGAGCGAGCAGTACTTC. Translation: CASVPLPRGQGASEQYF.

J is TRBJ2-7 and V is TRBV6-4; D tentatively fits TRBD1 or TRBD2 (6 bases each). Trimming cost V 4 bases and J 2 bases, with 12 bases left between them. This CDR3 has 14 amino acids. Germline CDR1 is MRHNA and CDR2 is SNTAGT. The CDR3 loop reads CASSAFRGAYEQYF. CDR3 coding DNA: TGTGCCAGCAGTGCTTTTAGGGGGGCCTACGAGCAGTACTTC.

A remark on this clone: The sample holds other DNA sequences that translate to the same CDR3. V usage is TRBV28 and J usage is TRBJ1-1, with D unclear. V dropped 6 bases and J dropped 0 bases, with 8 bases sitting between them. The CDR3 covers 13 residues. The germline V gene has CDR1 MDHEN and CDR2 SYDVKM. CDR3: CASRSQVNTEAFF. As DNA, the CDR3 is TGTGCCAGCAGGTCACAAGTGAACACTGAAGCTTTCTTT.